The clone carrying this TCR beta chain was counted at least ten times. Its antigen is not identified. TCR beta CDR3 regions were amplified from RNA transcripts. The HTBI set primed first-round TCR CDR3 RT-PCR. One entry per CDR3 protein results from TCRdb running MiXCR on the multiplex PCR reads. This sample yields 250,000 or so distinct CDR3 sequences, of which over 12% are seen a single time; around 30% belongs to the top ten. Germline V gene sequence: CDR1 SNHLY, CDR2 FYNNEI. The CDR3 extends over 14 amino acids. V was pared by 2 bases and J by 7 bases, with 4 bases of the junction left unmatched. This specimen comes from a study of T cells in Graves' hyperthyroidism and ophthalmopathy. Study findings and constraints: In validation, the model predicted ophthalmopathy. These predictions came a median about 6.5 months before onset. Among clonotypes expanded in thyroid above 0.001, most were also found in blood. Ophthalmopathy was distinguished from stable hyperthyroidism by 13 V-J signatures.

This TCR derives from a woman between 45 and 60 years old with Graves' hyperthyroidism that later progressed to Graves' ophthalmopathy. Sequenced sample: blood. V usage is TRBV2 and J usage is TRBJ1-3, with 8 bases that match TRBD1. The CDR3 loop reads CASSERTGRNTIYF. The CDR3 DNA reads TGTGCCAGCAGTGAAAGGACAGGGCGCAACACCATATATTTT.